The subject of this entry is one TCR beta chain. This record belongs to a study of blood T cell repertoires in COVID-19. Assay used: immunoSEQ multiplex PCR; TCRdb lists only in-frame clones, some missing. The sample yields around 250,000 clones, roughly 86% seen once. The germline V gene has CDR1 SGHDN and CDR2 FVKESK. The CDR3 consists of 14 residues. V was cut by 0 bases and J by 8 bases, with 13 bases left in between. The clonotype was recovered from an older woman with active or convalescent COVID-19. This chain uses TRBV14 with TRBJ1-2, with a tentative D call TRBD1 (6 bases). Material: peripheral blood. CDR3 region: CASSQEGGAGGYTF. The DNA of the CDR3 is TGTGCCAGCAGCCAAGAAGGGGGGGCGGGCGGCTACACCTTC.